Below are 5 T cell receptor beta chains sequenced from a single sample in a study of PD-1 blockade in classical Hodgkin lymphoma. Profiled with immunoSEQ multiplex PCR; TCRdb holds only in-frame clones, not every one. The sample lists about 50,000 clones, roughly 90% occurring once. Described time point: cycle 4 day 1 (C4D1), after six to seven weeks of nivolumab. Every patient had relapsed following autologous stem cell transplantation, and cohorts differed in brentuximab vedotin exposure. Sequenced material: peripheral blood mononuclear cells (PBMCs), taken before the fourth cycle of nivolumab. These receptors came from a human donor with classical Hodgkin lymphoma.

This clone was detected once. The chain carries TRBV5-1 and TRBJ1-6; the D is unclear. Germline CDR1 reads SGHRS; CDR2 reads YFSETQ. Between the trimmed V and J ends, which lost 1 base and 10 bases, there was a span of 12 bases. This CDR3 region has 14 residues. This chain's CDR3 is CASSLWMAGSPLHF. CDR3 bases: TGCGCCAGCAGCTTGTGGATGGCGGGATCACCCCTCCACTTT. The variable domain in full, with the rest retrieved from reference TRBV5-1 and TRBJ1-6, is KAGVTQTPRYLIKTRGQQVTLSCSPISGHRSVSWYQQTPGQGLQFLFEYFSETQRNKGNFPGRFSGRQFSNSRSEMNVSTLELGDSALYLCASSLWMAGSPLHFGNGTRLTVT.

This clone occurred a few times. This chain links TRBV25-1 with TRBJ1-1; the D gene is possibly TRBD1 (5 bases). The length of the CDR3 is 13 residues. Trimming left V 6 bases short and J 5 bases short, with 13 bases between. CDR1 is MGHDK, CDR2 SYGVNS, per germline. CDR3 DNA sequence: TGTGCCAGCAGCAAACAGGTAGGGACTGAAGCTTTCTTT. This sequence encodes CASSKQVGTEAFF.

By share, this clone counts as medium-sized. The J gene is TRBJ2-5, the V gene TRBV6-5; no clear D. The germline V gene encodes CDR1 MNHEY and CDR2 SVGAGI. This CDR3 is built from 13 residues. The ends were cut back, 2 bases at V and 3 bases at J, with 7 bases in the middle. The CDR3 region has the DNA TGTGCCAGCAGTTACGACGGTGAAGAGACCCAGTACTTC. It translates to CASSYDGEETQYF.

The rearrangement joins TRBV11-2 to TRBJ1-5; no definite D call. Germline V gene data show CDR1 as SGHAT and CDR2 as FQNNGV. This CDR3 has 13 amino acids. The germline V and J ends were trimmed by 0 bases and 5 bases, with 5 bases remaining between them. CDR3 in DNA: TGTGCCAGCAGCTTAGAGGTTCATCAGCCCCAGCATTTT. Translation gives CASSLEVHQPQHF.

The genes are TRBV7-3 and TRBJ2-1, with 7 bases that match TRBD2. Germline CDR1 is SGHTA and CDR2 is FQGTGA. Trimming took 5 bases from V and 6 from J; bases not matched to a gene: 13. The CDR3 sequence is 16 residues long. The CDR3 nucleotides are TGTGCCAGCAGCCAGGCCGGCGGGAGCTTGGCCAATGAGCAGTTCTTC. Translated, it gives CASSQAGGSLANEQFF. The variable domain in full, with the rest retrieved from reference TRBV7-3 and TRBJ2-1, is GAGVSQTPSNKVTEKGKYVELRCDPISGHTALYWYRQSLGQGPEFLIYFQGTGAADDSGLPNDRFFAVRPEGSVSTLKIQRTERGDSAVYLCASSQAGGSLANEQFFGPGTRLTVL.